The entry that follows covers one TCR beta chain sequence. PCR involved 60 Vbeta and 13 Jbeta primers. Sequenced by immunoSEQ multiplex PCR; TCRdb stores in-frame clones only, minus some. Here the sample table reports roughly 40,000 clones. V lost 3 bases and J lost 2; bases outside the gene matches: 9. The germline CDR1 and CDR2 sequences are SGHRS and YFSETQ. The CDR3 contains 16 residues. The data are from a study of cytomegalovirus exposure and HLA in healthy donors. This chain joins TRBV5-1 and TRBJ1-1; the match to TRBD1 covers 8 bases. This TCR was sampled from a man aged 35 to 55 in good health and CMV-seropositive. Sequencing input: PBMCs. The CDR3, as DNA: TGCGCCAGCAGCTCACGCCCCACAGGGGGAAACACTGAAGCTTTCTTT. Its translation: CASSSRPTGGNTEAFF.